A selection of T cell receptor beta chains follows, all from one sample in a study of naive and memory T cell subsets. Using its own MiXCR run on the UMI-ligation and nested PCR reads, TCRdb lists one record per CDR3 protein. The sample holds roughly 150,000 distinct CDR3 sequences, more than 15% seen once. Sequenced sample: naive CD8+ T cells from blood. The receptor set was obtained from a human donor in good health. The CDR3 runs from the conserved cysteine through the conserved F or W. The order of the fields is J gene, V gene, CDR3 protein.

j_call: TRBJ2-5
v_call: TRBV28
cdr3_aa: CASSFSPLLAGEETQYF

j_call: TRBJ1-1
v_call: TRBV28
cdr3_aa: CASSLTGVDGTEAFF

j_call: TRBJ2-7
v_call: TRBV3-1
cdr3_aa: CASSHPDNSYEQYF

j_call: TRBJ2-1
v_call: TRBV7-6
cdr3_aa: CASSSLEYSYNEQFF

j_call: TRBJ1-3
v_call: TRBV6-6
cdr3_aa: CASSYSNPGGNTIYF

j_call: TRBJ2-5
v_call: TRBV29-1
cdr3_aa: CSVEPQGKGETQYF

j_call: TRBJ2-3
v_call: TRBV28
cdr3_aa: CASSLSLGGGRVTDTQYF

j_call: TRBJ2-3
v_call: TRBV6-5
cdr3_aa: CASTPGGPLGIDTQYF

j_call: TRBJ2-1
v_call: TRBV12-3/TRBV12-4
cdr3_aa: CASSFWWEGRNEQFF

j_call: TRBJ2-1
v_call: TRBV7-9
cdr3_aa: CASSLRTMMDEQFF

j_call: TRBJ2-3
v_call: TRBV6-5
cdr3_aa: CASSWQGPSTDTQYF

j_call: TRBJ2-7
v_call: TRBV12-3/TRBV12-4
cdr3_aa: CASSFTTREEQYF

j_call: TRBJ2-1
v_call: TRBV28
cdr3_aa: CASSPTVLVGRYEQFF

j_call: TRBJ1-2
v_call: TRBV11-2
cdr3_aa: CASSLVRFGMSGYTF

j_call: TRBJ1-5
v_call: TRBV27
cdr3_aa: CASSNRADQPQHF

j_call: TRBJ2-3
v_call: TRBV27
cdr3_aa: CASSLSLLAPSTDTQYF

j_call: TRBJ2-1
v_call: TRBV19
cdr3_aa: CASSIAGGTYNEQFF

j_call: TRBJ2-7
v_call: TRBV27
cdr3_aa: CASSFGSGRNHWEQYF

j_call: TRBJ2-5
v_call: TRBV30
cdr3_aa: CAWSAMSETQYF

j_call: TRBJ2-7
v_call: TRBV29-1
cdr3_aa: CSAGGIYEQYF

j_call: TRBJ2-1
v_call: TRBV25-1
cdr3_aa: CASSEGGVSYNEQFF

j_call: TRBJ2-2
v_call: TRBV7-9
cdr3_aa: CAIWTGYHGELFF

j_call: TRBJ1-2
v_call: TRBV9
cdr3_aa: CASSVNPRRAEGYTF

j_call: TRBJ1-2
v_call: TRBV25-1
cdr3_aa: CASSELPSGSDYGYTF

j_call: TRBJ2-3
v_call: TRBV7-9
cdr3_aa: CASSLFGPSNTDTQYF

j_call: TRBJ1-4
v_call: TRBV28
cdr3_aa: CASSGDRDSYEKLFF

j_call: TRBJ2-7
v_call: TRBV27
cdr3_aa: CASSRGGSGYEQYF

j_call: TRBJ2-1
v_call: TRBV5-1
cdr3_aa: CASSLRADYNEQFF

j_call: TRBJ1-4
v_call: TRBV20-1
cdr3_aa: CSARYISEKLFF

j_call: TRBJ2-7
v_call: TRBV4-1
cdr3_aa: CASSQGRWGYEQYF

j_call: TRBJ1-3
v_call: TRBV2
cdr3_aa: CATLTDSSGNTIYF

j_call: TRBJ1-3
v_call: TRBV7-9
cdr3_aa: CASSLEVNTIYF

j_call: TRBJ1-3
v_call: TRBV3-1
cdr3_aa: CASSRGTSGNTIYF

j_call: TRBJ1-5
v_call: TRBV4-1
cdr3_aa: CASSQDGEQPQHF

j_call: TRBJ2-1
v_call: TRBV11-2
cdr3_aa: CASSLGGSGRWPNEQFF

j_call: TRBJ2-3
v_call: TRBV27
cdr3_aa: CASSSNPGSEIDTQYF

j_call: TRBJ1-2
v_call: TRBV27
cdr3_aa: CARGFEGQGDYGYTF

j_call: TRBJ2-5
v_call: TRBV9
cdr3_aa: CASSGGLGLGETQYF

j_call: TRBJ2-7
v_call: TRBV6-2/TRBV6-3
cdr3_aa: CASRDLALYEQYF

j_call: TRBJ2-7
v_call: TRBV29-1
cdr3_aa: CSATKTGSYEQYF

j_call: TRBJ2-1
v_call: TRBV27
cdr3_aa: CASSWGGPMNEQFF